Below are 32 T cell receptor beta chains sequenced from a single sample in a study of T cell responses to AZD1222 COVID-19 vaccine. TCRdb's copy holds only in-frame clones and misses some; the assay was immunoSEQ multiplex PCR. The data show 120,000 or so clones, with approximately 87% seen just once and more than 9% held by the top ten. The specimen was peripheral blood, collected on day 0 of AZD1222 vaccination. The receptors were sampled from an adult in good health.

The rearrangement links TRBV19 to TRBJ2-7, with 9 nucleotides matching TRBD1. Trimming cost V 1 base and J 3 bases; bases outside gene matches: 4. The CDR3 loop spans 15 amino acids. Germline CDR1 is LNHDA and CDR2 is SQIVND (reference sequence). This CDR3 is CASSIGGTGIYEQYF. For the CDR3, the DNA is TGTGCCAGTAGTATAGGGGGGACAGGGATCTACGAGCAGTACTTC.

The gene calls are TRBV7-2 and TRBJ2-5; 12 bases line up with TRBD2. The germline V gene encodes CDR1 SGHTA and CDR2 FQGNSA. The CDR3 is made up of 14 amino acids. J lost 4 bases, V lost 5 bases, and 2 bases had no gene match. The CDR3 DNA reads TGTGCCAGCAGCCCGGGACTAGCGGGAGAGACCCAGTACTTC. It translates to CASSPGLAGETQYF.

The chain carries TRBV6-4 and TRBJ2-5; D not resolved. The CDR3 is made up of 14 amino acids. V was shortened by 6 bases and J by 5 bases, with 16 bases between the two germline ends. The germline CDR1 and CDR2 sequences are MRHNA and SNTAGT. As DNA, the CDR3 is TGTGCCAGCAGGTATCGGCGCCTTTCGGAGACCCAGTACTTC. Translated, it gives CASRYRRLSETQYF.

This clone turned up a few times. The V gene is TRBV7-9, the J gene TRBJ2-7; 7 nucleotides match TRBD2. Germline CDR1 SEHNR, CDR2 FQNEAQ (reference sequence). CDR3 length: 12 amino acids. Trimming took 3 bases from V and 6 from J; bases not matched to a gene: 2. The CDR3 sequence: CASSFGGIEQYF. In nucleotides, the CDR3 is TGTGCCAGCAGCTTCGGGGGGATCGAGCAGTACTTC.

This clone was seen only a few times. The rearrangement joins TRBV7-2 to TRBJ1-2; D possibly corresponds to TRBD1 (5 bases). The length of the CDR3 is 14 residues. Germline V gives CDR1 SGHTA, CDR2 FQGNSA. Trimming left V 0 bases short and J 1 base short, with 6 bases between. This CDR3 reads CASSLAGGNYGYTF. The DNA for the CDR3 is TGTGCCAGCAGCTTAGCGGGGGGTAACTATGGCTACACCTTC.

The chain has TRBV24-1 and TRBJ1-2, with TRBD1 matching over 7 bases. J gave up 5 bases and V 3 bases, and 5 bases lay outside the gene matches. Per the germline V gene, CDR1 is KGHDR and CDR2 is SFDVKD. CDR3 size: 14 residues. This chain's CDR3 is CATSDGGQIYGYTF. CDR3 nucleotides: TGTGCCACCAGTGATGGGGGACAGATTTATGGCTACACCTTC.

The chain couples TRBV7-9 to TRBJ1-2; a possible D gene is TRBD1 (5 bases). Germline V CDR1 and CDR2: SEHNR, FQNEAQ (reference sequence). Between the trimmed V and J ends, which lost 5 bases and 7 bases, there was a span of 20 bases. The CDR3 is 15 residues long. This CDR3 reads CASSAIDGAHGGYTF. The CDR3 coding sequence is TGTGCCAGCAGCGCTATTGATGGGGCTCACGGTGGCTACACCTTC.

This clone was seen only a few times. The V call is TRBV5-4, the J call TRBJ2-7, with D perhaps given as TRBD1 or TRBD2 (5 bases each). V was cut by 3 bases and J by 1 base, with 8 bases left in between. Looked up from germline, CDR1 is SGHNT and CDR2 is YYREEE (reference sequence). This CDR3 contains 13 residues. This CDR3 is CASSWGRSYEQYF. In DNA form, the CDR3 reads TGTGCCAGCAGCTGGGGACGTTCCTACGAGCAGTACTTC.

The chain carries TRBV5-1 and TRBJ1-1; 10 bases line up with TRBD1. The CDR3 loop spans 16 amino acids. The trim removed 2 bases at V and 3 bases at J, leaving 7 bases unmatched. CDR1 is SGHRS, CDR2 YFSETQ, per germline. The CDR3 coding sequence is TGCGCCAGCAGCTTCGGGACAGGGGTTTTGGACACTGAAGCTTTCTTT. This encodes CASSFGTGVLDTEAFF.

V is TRBV19 and J is TRBJ2-2; tentative D call: TRBD2 (6 bases). CDR1 LNHDA and CDR2 SQIVND come from the germline V gene (reference sequence). The CDR3 spans 16 residues. V was trimmed by 7 bases and J by 0 bases, leaving 15 bases between them. This CDR3 reads CASTPPGASNTGELFF. CDR3 nucleotides: TGTGCCAGTACCCCTCCGGGAGCGTCGAACACCGGGGAGCTGTTTTTT.

This clone occurred a few times. The CDR3 DNA is TGTGCCAGCAACTTTCAGGGCACCCTTGAAGCTTTCTTT. Translation: CASNFQGTLEAFF. The rearrangement joins TRBV12-3 or TRBV12-4 to TRBJ1-1; weak D call: TRBD1 (5 bases). V was cut by 7 bases and J by 7 bases, with 16 bases left in between. The CDR3 totals 13 residues.

The chain combines TRBV6-2 or TRBV6-3 with TRBJ2-7; D perhaps matches TRBD1 (6 bases). Germline-derived CDR1 and CDR2 are MNHEY and SVGEGT. This CDR3 region has 15 residues. Between the trimmed V and J ends, which lost 0 bases and 2 bases, there was a span of 11 bases. The CDR3 reads CASSYSTGHPYEQYF. The DNA of the CDR3 is TGTGCCAGCAGTTACTCGACGGGACACCCCTACGAGCAGTACTTC.

The V and J genes are TRBV3-1 (or the pseudogene TRBV3-2) and TRBJ2-3; D remains unclear. V lost 0 bases and J lost 9, with 7 bases in between. Germline V gives CDR1 LGHDT, CDR2 YNNKEL (reference sequence). The CDR3 length is 12 residues. The CDR3 DNA reads TGTGCCAGCAGCCAAGATATGCAGACGCAGTATTTT. Its translation: CASSQDMQTQYF.

This clone was recorded a few times. One end of the junction fails to match germline, which may point to a read error. The chain recombines TRBV7-8 with TRBJ1-1; D call uncertain. The CDR3 is made up of 11 amino acids. Germline V gene sequence: CDR1 SGHVS, CDR2 FQNEAQ. The CDR3 sequence: CATSPLTEAFF. The CDR3 region has the DNA TGTGCCACCAGCCCCCTTACTGAAGCTTTCTTT.

The J gene is TRBJ2-7, the V gene TRBV11-2; D may be TRBD2 (5 bases). The CDR3 loop spans 16 amino acids. CDR1 is SGHAT, CDR2 FQNNGV, per germline. Trimming pared 4 bases from V and 0 bases from J, leaving 16 bases between. CDR3 sequence: CASSSPTREYSYEQYF. Written as DNA, the CDR3 is TGTGCCAGCAGCTCCCCAACAAGGGAGTACTCCTACGAGCAGTACTTC.

The rearrangement uses TRBV6-5 and TRBJ1-1; the D gene is possibly TRBD1 (5 bases). With 5 bases removed from V and 11 bases from J, the gap between germline ends came to 18 bases. Per the germline V gene, CDR1 is MNHEY and CDR2 is SVGAGI. This CDR3 region has 13 residues. This CDR3 is CASSPSHGHRAFF. CDR3 sequence (DNA): TGTGCCAGCAGTCCAAGCCATGGACATCGGGCTTTCTTT.

The rearrangement joins TRBV19 to TRBJ1-5; TRBD1 might be the D (5 bases). Germline V gene data show CDR1 as LNHDA and CDR2 as SQIVND (reference sequence). The germline V and J ends were trimmed by 8 bases and 7 bases, with 12 bases remaining between them. The CDR3 loop spans 12 amino acids. CDR3 DNA sequence: TGTGCCAGTCGCATGGGACGACAGCCCCAGCATTTT. Translating gives CASRMGRQPQHF.

The sample holds many counts of this clone. The chain combines TRBV2 with TRBJ1-2; D may be TRBD1 (5 bases). The V gene's germline CDR1 is SNHLY and CDR2 FYNNEI. Trimming removed 6 bases from V and 8 bases from J, with 19 bases in between. The CDR3 is made up of 14 amino acids. In DNA, the CDR3 is TGTGCCAGCAGCAACGGGGGACTGGTTAGCGGCTACACCTTC. Encoded protein: CASSNGGLVSGYTF.

V usage is TRBV29-1 and J usage is TRBJ2-5; maybe TRBD2 (6 bases). Germline CDR1 is SQVTM and CDR2 is ANQGSEA. Deletions cut 4 bases from V and 5 bases from J, with 11 bases between. CDR3 length: 12 amino acids. This CDR3 reads CSVGWEVETQYF. CDR3 coding DNA: TGCAGCGTTGGATGGGAGGTGGAGACCCAGTACTTC.

The genes are TRBV5-4 and TRBJ1-4; the match to TRBD1 covers 11 bases. The germline V gene has CDR1 SGHNT and CDR2 YYREEE (reference sequence). This CDR3 has 16 amino acids. The ends lost 0 bases at V and 7 bases at J; junction bases unmatched: 5. In DNA form, the CDR3 reads TGTGCCAGCAGCTTGGGGGGACAGGGGGTAGTTGAAAAACTGTTTTTT. Protein: CASSLGGQGVVEKLFF. Full variable domain (rest looked up from reference TRBV5-4 and TRBJ1-4): ETGVTQSPTHLIKTRGQQVTLRCSSQSGHNTVSWYQQALGQGPQFIFQYYREEENGRGNFPPRFSGLQFPNYSSELNVNALELDDSALYLCASSLGGQGVVEKLFFGSGTQLSVL.

The chain uses TRBV12-3 or TRBV12-4 and TRBJ2-1; D ambiguous. The CDR3 is 13 residues long. Trimming pared 6 bases from V and 0 bases from J, leaving 6 bases between. CDR3 bases: TGTGCCAGCAGGGCCGACTCCTACAATGAGCAGTTCTTC. This gives the protein CASRADSYNEQFF.

Only a few counts were recorded for this clone. Here the CDR3 DNA reads TGTGCCAGCAGTGACAATTTCGGGGGCAGCCAGCCCCAGCATTTT. Residues: CASSDNFGGSQPQHF. The rearrangement links TRBV6-1 to TRBJ1-5; D perhaps matches TRBD1 (6 bases). This CDR3 comprises 15 residues. Germline values: CDR1 MNHNS, CDR2 SASEGT. V lost 3 bases, J lost 7 bases, and 16 bases lay in between.

The chain is built from TRBV5-1 and TRBJ2-1; D unresolved. This CDR3 spans 14 amino acids. Germline CDR1 is SGHRS and CDR2 is YFSETQ. Deletions cut 7 bases from V and 2 bases from J, with 13 bases between. The CDR3 sequence is CASGAKNTYNEQFF. CDR3 in DNA: TGCGCCAGCGGTGCAAAAAACACCTACAATGAGCAGTTCTTC.

This chain connects TRBV21-1 to TRBJ1-2. TRBV21-1 is a pseudogene segment. The CDR3 totals 16 residues. The CDR3 DNA sequence: TGTGCCAGCACCTCCCCGAAAGCGGGGAGGATCTATGGCTACACCTTC. Translation gives CASTSPKAGRIYGYTF.

J is TRBJ2-3 and V is TRBV9; D is uncertain. Germline V CDR1 and CDR2: SGDLS, YYNGEE. V lost 1 base and J 0 bases, leaving 9 bases between the germline ends. The CDR3 extends over 15 amino acids. CDR3 DNA: TGTGCCAGCAGCGTAATGAGCTCTAGCACAGATACGCAGTATTTT. This gives the protein CASSVMSSSTDTQYF.

This chain links TRBV14 with TRBJ2-5; TRBD2 might be the D (6 bases). V lost 4 bases and J 2 bases, leaving 11 bases between the germline ends. CDR1 SGHDN and CDR2 FVKESK come from the germline V gene. This CDR3 has 14 amino acids. In nucleotides, the CDR3 is TGTGCCAGCAGCCTTCGGGACTTTCAAGAGACCCAGTACTTC. Its protein is CASSLRDFQETQYF.

The chain recombines TRBV5-4 with TRBJ2-2; 8 bases are shared with TRBD2. There are 15 residues in the CDR3. V shed 5 bases and J 4 bases; nucleotides not matched to a gene: 7. Germline assignment: CDR1 SGHNT and CDR2 YYREEE (reference sequence). The CDR3 DNA is TGTGCCAGCAGTCGCGGGAGGCCGAGCACCGGGGAGCTGTTTTTT. This translates into CASSRGRPSTGELFF.

The J gene is TRBJ2-1, the V gene TRBV20-1; D is unclear. CDR1 is DFQATT, CDR2 SNEGSKA, per germline (reference sequence). This CDR3 is built from 11 residues. In DNA form, the CDR3 reads TGCAGCGCAGCTAGGTCAGGTGAGCAGTTCTTC. It translates to CSAARSGEQFF.

The chain couples TRBV28 to TRBJ2-7, with D tentatively TRBD2 (6 bases). From germline, CDR1 is MDHEN and CDR2 SYDVKM. V was clipped by 5 bases and J by 1 base, with 9 bases between them. This CDR3 is 13 amino acids long. This CDR3 reads CASSLGSSYEQYF. The CDR3 coding sequence is TGTGCCAGCAGTCTCGGGAGTTCCTACGAGCAGTACTTC.

This clone was observed a few times. The DNA of the CDR3 is TGTGCCAGCAGCTCTGGACAGGGGACAGCTAACTATGGCTACACCTTC. Amino acid sequence: CASSSGQGTANYGYTF. This sequence joins TRBV5-6 and TRBJ1-2, with TRBD1 matching over 9 bases. CDR3 length equals 16 residues. CDR1 is SGHDT, CDR2 YYEEEE, per germline. V shed 3 bases, J shed 0 bases, and the junction held 6 bases outside the gene matches.

The chain is built from TRBV6-2 or TRBV6-3 and TRBJ1-3; D uncertain. V was shortened by 5 bases and J by 6 bases, with 8 bases between the two germline ends. The CDR3 contains 12 residues. Germline values: CDR1 MNHEY, CDR2 SVGEGT. CDR3 loop: CASSPTENTIYF. Written as DNA, the CDR3 is TGTGCCAGCAGTCCAACTGAAAACACCATATATTTT.

V and J are TRBV24-1 and TRBJ1-2; 12 nucleotides agree with TRBD1. Germline V gene data show CDR1 as KGHDR and CDR2 as SFDVKD. The V gene end was trimmed by 4 bases and the J gene end by 5 bases; junction bases not matched to a gene: 13. The CDR3 is made up of 18 amino acids. The CDR3 DNA sequence: TGTGCCACCAGTGACCCCCGGGACAGGGGGCCATTGGGTTATGGCTACACCTTC. It specifies CATSDPRDRGPLGYGYTF.